This TCR beta chain was found in a study of Graves' ophthalmopathy and Graves' hyperthyroidism. This clonotype was counted ten times or more. Excluded were patients with other autoimmune diseases, uncontrolled infections, pregnancy or lactation. RNA transcripts provided the template for amplifying TCR beta CDR3 regions. RT-PCR was first run with HTBI primers, then multiplex PCR in a second round. TCRdb ran MiXCR on the multiplex PCR reads and lists one entry per CDR3 protein. This table has about 400,000 distinct CDR3 sequences, about 18% appearing once. Per germline, CDR1 MDHEN and CDR2 SYDVKM. With V trimmed by 10 bases and J by 4 bases, 8 bases remained unmatched. The CDR3 totals 13 residues.

The receptor was isolated from a woman aged 18-29 years with Graves' ophthalmopathy. The material sequenced was peripheral blood. This chain connects TRBV28 to TRBJ2-7, with 9 bases identical to TRBD2. CDR3 region: CATTQAGGYEQYF. The CDR3, as DNA: TGTGCCACCACGCAGGCGGGAGGGTACGAGCAGTACTTC.